The T cell receptor beta chain under discussion was sequenced for a study of early T cells in non-severe SARS-CoV-2 infection. TCRdb called the 5' RACE reads again in MiXCR, with one record for every CDR3 protein. The sample has about 80,000 distinct CDR3 sequences, roughly 12% seen once. Study-level findings and limits: Matches to VDJdb favored anti-spike CD8 responses and missed private and CD4 specificities.

The CDR3 loop spans 18 amino acids. The germline V and J ends were trimmed by 5 bases and 2 bases, with 23 bases remaining between them. This clonotype was counted at least ten times. As yet, its antigen is unknown. The rearrangement links TRBV12-3 or TRBV12-4 to TRBJ2-3; tentatively, D is TRBD2 (5 bases). This receptor was obtained from an adult who was a healthcare worker with PCR-confirmed SARS-CoV-2 infection or an uninfected control (not recorded which). The donor label of this sample is uncertain. Sample: whole blood, taken at baseline. This chain's CDR3 is CASSPREGISTHTDTQYF. CDR3 in DNA: TGTGCCAGCAGTCCCCGAGAGGGCATATCCACCCACACAGATACGCAGTATTTT.